The 8 T cell receptor beta chains below were found in one sample sequenced in a study of lymphopenia after photon versus proton radiotherapy. Here immunoSEQ multiplex PCR was the method, and the copy in TCRdb shows in-frame clones only, minus some. This sample has approximately 170,000 clones, with less than 90% found just once. The material was peripheral blood, obtained from a patient treated with photon-based radiotherapy. The source of these receptors is a man aged 50 to 59 with gastric cancer.

The chain recombines TRBV5-6 with TRBJ2-5; TRBD2 might be the D (6 bases). V was pared by 6 bases and J by 6 bases, with 18 bases between. CDR1 and CDR2 (germline): SGHDT, YYEEEE. The CDR3 spans 14 residues. This CDR3 is CASTLGGHEQTQYF. CDR3 DNA sequence: TGTGCCAGCACTCTGGGGGGTCATGAGCAGACCCAGTACTTC.

The chain carries TRBV5-1 and TRBJ1-2; TRBD1 agrees at 7 bases. The length of the CDR3 is 14 residues. Germline V gives CDR1 SGHRS, CDR2 YFSETQ. V shed 3 bases and J 2 bases; nucleotides not matched to a gene: 4. The CDR3 DNA sequence: TGCGCCAGCAGCTACCGGGACAGCAACTATGGCTACACCTTC. Protein sequence: CASSYRDSNYGYTF. Looking up the rest from reference TRBV5-1 and TRBJ1-2 gives the full variable domain: KAGVTQTPRYLIKTRGQQVTLSCSPISGHRSVSWYQQTPGQGLQFLFEYFSETQRNKGNFPGRFSGRQFSNSRSEMNVSTLELGDSALYLCASSYRDSNYGYTFGSGTRLTVV.

V and J are TRBV10-1 and TRBJ1-4; weak D call: TRBD1 (6 bases). Trimming stripped 5 bases from V and 5 bases from J, with 12 bases between. This CDR3 is 14 amino acids long. Germline loops: CDR1 WNHNN, CDR2 SYGVQD (reference sequence). For the CDR3, the DNA is TGCGCCAGCAGTAAGGGGGGACGAAATGAAAAACTGTTTTTT. It yields the protein CASSKGGRNEKLFF.

This rearrangement joins TRBV19 to TRBJ1-4; 7 nucleotides match TRBD1. CDR1 LNHDA and CDR2 SQIVND come from the germline V gene (reference sequence). The CDR3 runs 17 residues. Germline trimming cut 4 bases from V and 2 bases from J; bases unmatched to any gene: 10. For the CDR3, the DNA is TGTGCCAGTAGTACCCAGGGGGTACGCGGGACTAATGAAAAACTGTTTTTT. This sequence encodes CASSTQGVRGTNEKLFF.

The chain recombines TRBV14 with TRBJ2-1, with 11 bases identical to TRBD2. This CDR3 contains 15 residues. Trimming removed 1 base from V and 9 bases from J; junction bases left unmatched: 5. Per the germline V gene, CDR1 is SGHDN and CDR2 is FVKESK. CDR3 residues: CASSQGLAGIREQFF. The CDR3 DNA is TGTGCCAGCAGCCAAGGACTAGCGGGAATTCGTGAGCAGTTCTTC. The full variable domain, completed using reference TRBV14 and TRBJ2-1, is EAGVTQFPSHSVIEKGQTVTLRCDPISGHDNLYWYRRVMGKEIKFLLHFVKESKQDESGMPNNRFLAERTGGTYSTLKVQPAELEDSGVYFCASSQGLAGIREQFFGPGTRLTVL.

The genes are TRBV6-1 and TRBJ1-5; D is unclear. CDR1 MNHNS and CDR2 SASEGT come from the germline V gene. This CDR3 is built from 16 residues. Trimming left V 2 bases short and J 1 base short, with 12 bases between. The chain's CDR3 is CASSELRDRSNQPQHF. The CDR3 bases are TGTGCCAGCAGTGAATTGAGGGATCGAAGCAATCAGCCCCAGCATTTT.

This clone was seen only a few times. The chain uses TRBV19 and TRBJ2-2; D is perhaps TRBD1 (6 bases). The CDR3 sequence is 13 residues long. V was cut by 10 bases and J by 1 base, with 10 bases left in between. Germline V lookup: CDR1 LNHDA, CDR2 SQIVND (reference sequence). The CDR3 is CATRDKNTGELFF. The CDR3 DNA sequence: TGTGCCACCCGGGACAAGAACACCGGGGAGCTGTTTTTT. Supplemented by reference TRBV19 and TRBJ2-2, the full variable domain reads DGGITQSPKYLFRKEGQNVTLSCEQNLNHDAMYWYRQDPGQGLRLIYYSQIVNDFQKGDIAEGYSVSREKKESFPLTVTSAQKNPTAFYLCATRDKNTGELFFGEGSRLTVL.

This clone was seen only a few times. J is TRBJ2-1 and V is TRBV13; TRBD2 aligns across 7 bases. Losses at the gene ends were 7 bases for V and 4 bases for J; bases not matched to a gene: 7. The CDR3 has 14 residues. CDR1 PRHDT and CDR2 FYEKMQ come from the germline V gene (reference sequence). The DNA of the CDR3 is TGTGCCAGCAAGGCTAGCGGCCTATACAATGAGCAGTTCTTC. As protein: CASKASGLYNEQFF. The entire variable domain, with the rest obtained from reference TRBV13 and TRBJ2-1, is as follows: AAGVIQSPRHLIKEKRETATLKCYPIPRHDTVYWYQQGPGQDPQFLISFYEKMQSDKGSIPDRFSAQQFSDYHSELNMSSLELGDSALYFCASKASGLYNEQFFGPGTRLTVL.